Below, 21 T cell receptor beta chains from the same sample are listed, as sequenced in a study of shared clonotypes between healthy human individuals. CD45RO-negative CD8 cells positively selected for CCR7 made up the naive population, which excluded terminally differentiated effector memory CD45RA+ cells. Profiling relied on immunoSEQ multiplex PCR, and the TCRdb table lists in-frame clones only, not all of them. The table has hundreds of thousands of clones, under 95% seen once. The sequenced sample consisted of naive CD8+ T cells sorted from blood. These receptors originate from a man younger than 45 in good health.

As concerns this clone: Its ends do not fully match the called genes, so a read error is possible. The CDR3 is CASSQDRENLFF. DNA for the CDR3: TGTGCCAGCAGCCAGGACCGGGAAAACCTGTTTTTT. The chain recombines TRBV6-5 with TRBJ1-4; D ambiguous. The V gene's germline CDR1 is MNHEY and CDR2 SVGAGI. The CDR3 length is 12 residues.

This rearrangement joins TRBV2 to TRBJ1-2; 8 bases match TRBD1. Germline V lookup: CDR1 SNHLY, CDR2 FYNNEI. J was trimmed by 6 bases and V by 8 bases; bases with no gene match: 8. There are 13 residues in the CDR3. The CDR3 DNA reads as TGTGCCAGCCAGGGGGCGGACTCAGATGGCTACACCTTC. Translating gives CASQGADSDGYTF.

CDR3 region: CASSSVGTGVTDTQYF. The CDR3 region has the DNA TGTGCCAGCAGCTCCGTCGGCACAGGGGTCACAGATACGCAGTATTTT. This chain joins TRBV7-2 and TRBJ2-3; 7 bases are shared with TRBD1. Trimming at V came to 4 bases and at J to 2 bases, leaving 9 bases not matched to a gene. Germline V CDR1 and CDR2: SGHTA, FQGNSA. The CDR3 is made up of 16 amino acids. Looking up the rest from reference TRBV7-2 and TRBJ2-3 gives the full variable domain: GAGVSQSPSNKVTEKGKDVELRCDPISGHTALYWYRQSLGQGLEFLIYFQGNSAPDKSGLPSDRFSAERTGGSVSTLTIQRTQQEDSAVYLCASSSVGTGVTDTQYFGPGTRLTVL.

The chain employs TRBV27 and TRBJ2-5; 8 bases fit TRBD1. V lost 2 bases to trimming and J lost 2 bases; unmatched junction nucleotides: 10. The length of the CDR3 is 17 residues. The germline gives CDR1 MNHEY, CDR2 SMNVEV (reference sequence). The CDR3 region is CASSLRTSRGPQETQYF. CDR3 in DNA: TGTGCCAGCAGTTTAAGAACCAGCAGGGGGCCTCAAGAGACCCAGTACTTC.

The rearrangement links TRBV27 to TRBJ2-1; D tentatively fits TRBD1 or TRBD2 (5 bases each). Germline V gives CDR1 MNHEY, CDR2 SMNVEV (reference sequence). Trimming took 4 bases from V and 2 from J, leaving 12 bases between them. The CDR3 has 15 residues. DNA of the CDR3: TGTGCCAGCAGTTGGGGGACCAAGGCCTACAATGAGCAGTTCTTC. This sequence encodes CASSWGTKAYNEQFF.

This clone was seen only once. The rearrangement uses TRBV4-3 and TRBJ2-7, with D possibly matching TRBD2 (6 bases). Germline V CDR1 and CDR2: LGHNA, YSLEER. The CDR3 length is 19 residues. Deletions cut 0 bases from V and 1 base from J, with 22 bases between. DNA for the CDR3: TGCGCCAGCAGCCAAGAATTCCCCCCCTTTGCGGGGTCATCCTACGAGCAGTACTTC. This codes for CASSQEFPPFAGSSYEQYF.

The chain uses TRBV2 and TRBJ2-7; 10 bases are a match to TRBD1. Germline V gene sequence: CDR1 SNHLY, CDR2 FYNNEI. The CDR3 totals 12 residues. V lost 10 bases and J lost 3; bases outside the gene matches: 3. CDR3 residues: CATRDRGYEQYF. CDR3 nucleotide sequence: TGTGCCACTCGGGACAGGGGCTACGAGCAGTACTTC.

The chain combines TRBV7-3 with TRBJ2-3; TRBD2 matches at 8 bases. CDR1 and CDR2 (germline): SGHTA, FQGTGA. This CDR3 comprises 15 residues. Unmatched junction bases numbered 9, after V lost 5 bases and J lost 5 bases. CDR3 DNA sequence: TGTGCCAGCAGCACGGGGACTAGAAGTTTAGATACGCAGTATTTT. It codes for CASSTGTRSLDTQYF.

The CDR3 spells CASSLGQQTNYGYTF. The DNA of the CDR3 is TGCGCCAGCAGCTTGGGACAGCAAACCAACTATGGCTACACCTTC. This chain uses TRBV5-1 with TRBJ1-2; D may be TRBD1 (5 bases). CDR1 is SGHRS and CDR2 is YFSETQ in the germline V gene. Deletions cut 0 bases from V and 2 bases from J, with 11 bases between. The CDR3 spans 15 residues.

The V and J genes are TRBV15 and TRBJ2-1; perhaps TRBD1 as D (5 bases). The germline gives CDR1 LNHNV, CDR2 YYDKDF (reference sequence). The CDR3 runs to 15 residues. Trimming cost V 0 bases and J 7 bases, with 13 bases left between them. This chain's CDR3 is CATSRDAREDNEQFF. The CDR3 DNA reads TGTGCCACCAGCAGAGATGCCAGGGAAGATAATGAGCAGTTCTTC.

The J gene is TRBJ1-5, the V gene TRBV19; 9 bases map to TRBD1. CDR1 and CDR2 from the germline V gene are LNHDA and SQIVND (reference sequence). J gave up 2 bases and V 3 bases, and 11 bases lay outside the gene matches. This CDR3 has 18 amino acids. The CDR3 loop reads CASSIPTGQGWGNQPQHF. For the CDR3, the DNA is TGTGCCAGTAGTATTCCTACGGGACAGGGCTGGGGCAATCAGCCCCAGCATTTT.

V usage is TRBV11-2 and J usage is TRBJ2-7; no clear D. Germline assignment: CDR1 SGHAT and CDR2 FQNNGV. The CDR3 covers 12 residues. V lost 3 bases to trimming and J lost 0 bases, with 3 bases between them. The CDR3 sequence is CASSFFSYEQYF. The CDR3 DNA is TGTGCCAGCAGCTTCTTCTCCTACGAGCAGTACTTC.

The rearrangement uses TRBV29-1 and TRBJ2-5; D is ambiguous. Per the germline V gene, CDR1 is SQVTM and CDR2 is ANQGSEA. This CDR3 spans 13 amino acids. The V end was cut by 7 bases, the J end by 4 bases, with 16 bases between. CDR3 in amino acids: CSANGLKGETQYF. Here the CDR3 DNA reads TGCAGCGCGAACGGCCTCAAAGGAGAGACCCAGTACTTC.

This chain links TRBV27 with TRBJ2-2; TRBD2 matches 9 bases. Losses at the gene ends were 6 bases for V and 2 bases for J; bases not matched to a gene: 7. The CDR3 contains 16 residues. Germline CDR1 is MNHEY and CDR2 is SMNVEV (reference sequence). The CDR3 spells CASRLRLADNTGELFF. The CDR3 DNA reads TGTGCCAGCAGACTGAGACTAGCGGACAACACCGGGGAGCTGTTTTTT.

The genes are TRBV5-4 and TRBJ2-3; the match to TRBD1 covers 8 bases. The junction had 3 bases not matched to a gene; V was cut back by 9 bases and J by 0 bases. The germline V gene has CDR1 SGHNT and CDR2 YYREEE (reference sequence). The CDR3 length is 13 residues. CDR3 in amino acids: CATTGGSTDTQYF. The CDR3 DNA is TGTGCCACCACAGGGGGAAGCACAGATACGCAGTATTTT. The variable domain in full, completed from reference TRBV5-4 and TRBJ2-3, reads ETGVTQSPTHLIKTRGQQVTLRCSSQSGHNTVSWYQQALGQGPQFIFQYYREEENGRGNFPPRFSGLQFPNYSSELNVNALELDDSALYLCATTGGSTDTQYFGPGTRLTVL.

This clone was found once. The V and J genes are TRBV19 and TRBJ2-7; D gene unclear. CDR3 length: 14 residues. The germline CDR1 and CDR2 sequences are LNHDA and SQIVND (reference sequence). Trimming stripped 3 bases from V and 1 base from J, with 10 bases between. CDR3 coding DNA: TGTGCCAGTAGTATGTCGGCAGGTTCCTACGAGCAGTACTTC. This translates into CASSMSAGSYEQYF.

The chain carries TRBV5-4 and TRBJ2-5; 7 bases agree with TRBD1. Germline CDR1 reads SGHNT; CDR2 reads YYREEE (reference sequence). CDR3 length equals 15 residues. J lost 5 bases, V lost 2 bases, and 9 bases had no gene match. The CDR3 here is CASSLHRGLGETQYF. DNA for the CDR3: TGTGCCAGCAGCTTACACAGGGGTTTAGGCGAGACCCAGTACTTC.

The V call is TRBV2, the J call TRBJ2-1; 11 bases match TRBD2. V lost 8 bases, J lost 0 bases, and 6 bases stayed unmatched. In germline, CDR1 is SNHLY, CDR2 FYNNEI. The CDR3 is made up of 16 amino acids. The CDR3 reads CASWGLAVRSYNEQFF. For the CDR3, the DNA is TGTGCCAGCTGGGGACTAGCGGTGCGCTCCTACAATGAGCAGTTCTTC.

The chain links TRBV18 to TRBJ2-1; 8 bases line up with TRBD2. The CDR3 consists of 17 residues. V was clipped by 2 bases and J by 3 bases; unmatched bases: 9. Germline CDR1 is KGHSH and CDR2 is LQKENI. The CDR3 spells CASSPYLAGEGYNEQFF. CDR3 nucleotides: TGTGCCAGCTCACCATATCTAGCGGGCGAGGGCTACAATGAGCAGTTCTTC. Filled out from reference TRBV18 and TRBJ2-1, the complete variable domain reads NAGVMQNPRHLVRRRGQEARLRCSPMKGHSHVYWYRQLPEEGLKFMVYLQKENIIDESGMPKERFSAEFPKEGPSILRIQQVVRGDSAAYFCASSPYLAGEGYNEQFFGPGTRLTVL.

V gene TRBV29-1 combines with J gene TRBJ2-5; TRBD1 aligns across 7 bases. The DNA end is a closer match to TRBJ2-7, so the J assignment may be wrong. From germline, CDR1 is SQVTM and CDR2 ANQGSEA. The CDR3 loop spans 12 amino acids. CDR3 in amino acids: CSVIRTGHEQYF. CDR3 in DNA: TGCAGCGTTATAAGGACAGGCCACGAGCAGTACTTC.

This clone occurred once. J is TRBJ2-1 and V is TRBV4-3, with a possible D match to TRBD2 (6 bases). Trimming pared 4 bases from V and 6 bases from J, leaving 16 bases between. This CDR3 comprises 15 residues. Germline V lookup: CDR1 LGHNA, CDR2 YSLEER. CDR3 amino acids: CASSPFSGSGNEQFF. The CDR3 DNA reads TGCGCCAGCAGCCCGTTTTCCGGGAGTGGCAATGAGCAGTTCTTC.